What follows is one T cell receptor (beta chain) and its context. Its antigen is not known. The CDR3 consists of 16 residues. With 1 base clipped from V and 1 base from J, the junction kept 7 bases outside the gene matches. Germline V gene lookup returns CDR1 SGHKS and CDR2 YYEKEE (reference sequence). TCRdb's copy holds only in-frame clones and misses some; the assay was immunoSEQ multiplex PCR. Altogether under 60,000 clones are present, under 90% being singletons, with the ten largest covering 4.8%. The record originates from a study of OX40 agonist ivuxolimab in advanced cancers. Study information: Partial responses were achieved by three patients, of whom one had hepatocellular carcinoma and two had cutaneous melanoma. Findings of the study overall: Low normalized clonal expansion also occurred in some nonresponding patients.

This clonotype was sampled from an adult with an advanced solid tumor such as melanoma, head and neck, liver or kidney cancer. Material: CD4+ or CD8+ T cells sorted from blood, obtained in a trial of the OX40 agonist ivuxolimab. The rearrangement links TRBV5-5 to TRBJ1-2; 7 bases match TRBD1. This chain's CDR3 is CASSLRRQGNNYGYTF. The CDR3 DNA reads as TGTGCCAGCAGCTTGAGGCGACAGGGCAATAACTATGGCTACACCTTC.